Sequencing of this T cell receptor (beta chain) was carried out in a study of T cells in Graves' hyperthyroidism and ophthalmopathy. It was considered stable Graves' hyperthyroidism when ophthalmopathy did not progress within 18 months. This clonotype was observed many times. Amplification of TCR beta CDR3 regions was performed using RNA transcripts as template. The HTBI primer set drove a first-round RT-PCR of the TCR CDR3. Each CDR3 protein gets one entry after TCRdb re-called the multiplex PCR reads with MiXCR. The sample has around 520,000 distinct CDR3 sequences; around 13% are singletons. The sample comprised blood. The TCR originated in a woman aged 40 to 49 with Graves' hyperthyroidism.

As DNA, the CDR3 is TGTGCCAGCAGTTTGTCCAGGGGACTTTCAGAGACCCAGTACTTC. The encoded protein is CASSLSRGLSETQYF. This chain connects TRBV12-3 or TRBV12-4 to TRBJ2-5; D may match TRBD1 or TRBD2 (6 bases each). The CDR3 has 15 residues. V lost 3 bases, J lost 4 bases, and 15 bases lay in between.